This T cell receptor beta chain was profiled in a study of cytomegalovirus exposure and HLA in healthy donors. V was clipped by 7 bases and J by 3 bases; unmatched bases: 8. Germline assignment: CDR1 MDHEN and CDR2 SYDVKM. The CDR3 runs 14 residues. Broader study findings: V- and J-gene trimming of TCR beta was linked (in a later analysis) to a missense DCLRE1C variant.

Each donor's status was that of a healthy bone marrow donor. Points on this clone: Its target is not known.

The PCR used 60 Vbeta and 13 Jbeta primers. Repertoires were generated with immunoSEQ multiplex PCR, while TCRdb's copy carries only in-frame clones and drops some. The data hold 150,000 or so clones, with around 81% observed a single time. The chain is built from TRBV28 and TRBJ2-7, with TRBD1 matching over 8 bases. The specimen sequenced was PBMCs. This receptor was taken from a woman between 40 and 55 years old in good health and CMV-seronegative. CDR3 protein: CASTPRTGYYEQYF. The CDR3 bases are TGTGCCAGCACCCCGAGGACAGGGTACTACGAGCAGTACTTC.